The subject of this entry is one TCR beta chain. What it binds is unknown. The data were taken from a study of regulatory and conventional T cells in RAG deficiency. Study-level findings and limits: Compared with controls, unique Treg TCR beta sequences dropped roughly 100-fold in Omenn syndrome and CID/AS. Shannon entropy fell and Simpson indices rose in RAG-deficient patients.

The sorted conventional CD4+ T cells were CD25-low and CD127-high, with genomic DNA sequenced. This CDR3 is 15 amino acids long. CDR1 KGHSH and CDR2 LQKENI come from the germline V gene. Trimming removed 2 bases from V and 3 bases from J, with 10 bases in between. The protocol was immunoSEQ multiplex PCR, while the TCRdb copy is restricted to in-frame clones and leaves out a portion. This sample yields about 12,000 clones, of which approximately 93% are seen a single time; 0.9% to 1.2% belongs to the top ten. The same sample was also used in a study of regulatory T cells. From that second work: Primers: 52 TRBV forward and 13 TRBJ reverse.

This receptor was obtained from a human donor in good health. The J gene is TRBJ1-4, the V gene TRBV18; no clear D. The sample was CD4+ effector T cells sorted from blood. The CDR3 is CASSPLGASNEKLFF. CDR3 in DNA: TGTGCCAGCTCACCATTGGGAGCCTCTAATGAAAAACTGTTTTTT.